This TCR beta chain was obtained from a study of T cell repertoires in cytomegalovirus infection. Study as a whole: The public TCR beta signatures pointed to both CMV infection and matching HLA type.

Using its own MiXCR run on the reads, TCRdb lists one record per CDR3 protein. The sample carries 400,000 to 550,000 distinct CDR3 sequences, about 11% recorded once. The CDR3 consists of 14 residues. Germline assignment: CDR1 MNHEY and CDR2 SMNVEV (reference sequence). V lost 3 bases and J lost 3; bases outside the gene matches: 5. Sequenced: PBMCs. The chain is built from TRBV27 and TRBJ2-7; TRBD2 matches at 7 bases. The clonotype comes from a human donor in good health (CMV status not recorded). Some clones in this sample may be carry-over from other donors' samples. The CDR3 nucleotides are TGTGCCAGCAGTTTTCAGGGACTACTCTACGAGCAGTACTTC. Translated, it gives CASSFQGLLYEQYF.